Sequencing of this TCR beta chain was carried out in a study of blood T cell repertoires in COVID-19. This CDR3 is 15 amino acids long. Trimming took 5 bases from V and 7 from J; bases not matched to a gene: 4. Germline V lookup: CDR1 SGHTA, CDR2 FQGNSA. Profiling relied on immunoSEQ multiplex PCR, and the TCRdb table lists in-frame clones only, not all of them. The table includes 130,000 to 150,000 clones, 80% to 90% detected once. This TCR derives from an elderly man with acute or convalescent COVID-19. V usage is TRBV7-2 and J usage is TRBJ2-1, with 14 bases that match TRBD2. Sample: peripheral blood. The CDR3 DNA is TGTGCCAGCAGCCGGGGACTAGCGGGGGCGAATGAGCAGTTCTTC. Its protein is CASSRGLAGANEQFF.